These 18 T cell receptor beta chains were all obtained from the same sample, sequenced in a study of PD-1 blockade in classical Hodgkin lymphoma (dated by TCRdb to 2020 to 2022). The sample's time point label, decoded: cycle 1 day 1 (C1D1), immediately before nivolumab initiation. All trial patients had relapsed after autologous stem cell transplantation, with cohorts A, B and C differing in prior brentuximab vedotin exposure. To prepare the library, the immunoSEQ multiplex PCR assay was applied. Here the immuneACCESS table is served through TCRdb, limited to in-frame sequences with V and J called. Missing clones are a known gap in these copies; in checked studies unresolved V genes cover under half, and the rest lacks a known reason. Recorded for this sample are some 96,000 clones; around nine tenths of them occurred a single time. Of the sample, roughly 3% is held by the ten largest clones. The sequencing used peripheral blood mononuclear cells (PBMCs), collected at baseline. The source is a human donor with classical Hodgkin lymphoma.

The CDR3 loop is CASSLDTGLAAAEQFF. The CDR3 DNA is TGCGCCAGCAGCTTGGACACGGGACTAGCGGCAGCGGAGCAGTTCTTC. The rearrangement links TRBV5-1 to TRBJ2-1; 11 nucleotides align to TRBD2. Germline V gene sequence: CDR1 SGHRS, CDR2 YFSETQ. Trimming removed 0 bases from V and 10 bases from J; junction bases left unmatched: 9. This CDR3 is built from 16 residues.

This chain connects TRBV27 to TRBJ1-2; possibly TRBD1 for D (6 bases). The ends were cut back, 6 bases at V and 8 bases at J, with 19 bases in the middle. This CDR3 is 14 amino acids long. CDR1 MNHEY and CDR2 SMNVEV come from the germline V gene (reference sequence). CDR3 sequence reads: CASSGRGAPAGYTF. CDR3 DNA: TGTGCCAGCAGCGGGCGGGGGGCGCCGGCGGGCTACACCTTC.

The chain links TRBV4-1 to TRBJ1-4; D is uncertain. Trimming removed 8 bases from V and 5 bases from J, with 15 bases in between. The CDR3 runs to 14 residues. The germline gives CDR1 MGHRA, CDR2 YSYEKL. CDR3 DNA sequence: TGCGCCAGCGGATACTCGACTTGGAATGAAAAACTGTTTTTT. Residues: CASGYSTWNEKLFF.

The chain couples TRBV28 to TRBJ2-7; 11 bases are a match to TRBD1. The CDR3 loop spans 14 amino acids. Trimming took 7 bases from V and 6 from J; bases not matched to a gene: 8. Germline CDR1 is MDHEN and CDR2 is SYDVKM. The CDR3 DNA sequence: TGTGCCAGCAACTCCCTCGGGACAGGGGGCGAGCAGTACTTC. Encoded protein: CASNSLGTGGEQYF.

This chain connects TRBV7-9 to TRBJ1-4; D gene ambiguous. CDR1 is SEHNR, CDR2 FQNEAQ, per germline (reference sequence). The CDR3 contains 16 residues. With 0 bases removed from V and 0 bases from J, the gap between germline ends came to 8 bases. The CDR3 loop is CASSLASAATNEKLFF. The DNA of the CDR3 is TGTGCCAGCAGCTTAGCGTCGGCAGCAACTAATGAAAAACTGTTTTTT.

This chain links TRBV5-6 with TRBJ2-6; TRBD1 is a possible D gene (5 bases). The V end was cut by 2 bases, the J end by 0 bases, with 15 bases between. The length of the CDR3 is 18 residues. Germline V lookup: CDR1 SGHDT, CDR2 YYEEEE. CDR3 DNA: TGTGCCAGCAGCTTAATACGGACAAGAAGCTCTGGGGCCAACGTCCTGACTTTC. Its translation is CASSLIRTRSSGANVLTF.

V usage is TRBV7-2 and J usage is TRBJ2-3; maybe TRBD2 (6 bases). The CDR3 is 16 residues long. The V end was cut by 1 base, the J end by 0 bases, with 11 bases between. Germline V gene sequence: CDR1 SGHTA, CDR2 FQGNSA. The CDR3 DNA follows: TGTGCCAGCAGCTTAGGATACAGCGGGAGCACAGATACGCAGTATTTT. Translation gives CASSLGYSGSTDTQYF.

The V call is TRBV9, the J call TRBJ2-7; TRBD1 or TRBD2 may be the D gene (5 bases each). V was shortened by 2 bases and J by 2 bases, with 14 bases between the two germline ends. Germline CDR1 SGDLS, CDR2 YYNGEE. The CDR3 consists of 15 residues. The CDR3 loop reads CASSVDQGVPYEQYF. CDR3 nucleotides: TGTGCCAGCAGCGTTGACCAGGGAGTACCCTACGAGCAGTACTTC.

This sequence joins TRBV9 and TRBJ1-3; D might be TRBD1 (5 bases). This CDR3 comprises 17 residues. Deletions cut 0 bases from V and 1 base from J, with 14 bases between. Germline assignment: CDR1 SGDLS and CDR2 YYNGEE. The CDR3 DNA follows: TGTGCCAGCAGCGTAGGGCAGGGAGACTGGTCTGGAAACACCATATATTTT. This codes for CASSVGQGDWSGNTIYF.

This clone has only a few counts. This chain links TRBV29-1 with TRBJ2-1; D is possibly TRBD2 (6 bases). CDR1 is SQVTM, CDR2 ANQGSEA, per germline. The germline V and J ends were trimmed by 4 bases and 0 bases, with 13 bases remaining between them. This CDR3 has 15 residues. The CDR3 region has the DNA TGCAGCGTTGGGGGGGTACTGAGCTCCTACAATGAGCAGTTCTTC. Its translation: CSVGGVLSSYNEQFF.

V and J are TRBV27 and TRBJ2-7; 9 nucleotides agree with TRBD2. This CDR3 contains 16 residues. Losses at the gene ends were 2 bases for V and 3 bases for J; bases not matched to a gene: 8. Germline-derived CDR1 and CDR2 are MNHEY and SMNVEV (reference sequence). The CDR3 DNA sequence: TGTGCCAGCAGTTTACCCATAGCGGGAGTGGGCTACGAGCAGTACTTC. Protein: CASSLPIAGVGYEQYF.

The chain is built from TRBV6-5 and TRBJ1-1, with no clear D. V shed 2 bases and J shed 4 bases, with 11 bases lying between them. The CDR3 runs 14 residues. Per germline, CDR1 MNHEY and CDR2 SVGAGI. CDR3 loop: CASSYEFLGTEAFF. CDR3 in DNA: TGTGCCAGCAGTTACGAGTTCTTAGGCACTGAAGCTTTCTTT.

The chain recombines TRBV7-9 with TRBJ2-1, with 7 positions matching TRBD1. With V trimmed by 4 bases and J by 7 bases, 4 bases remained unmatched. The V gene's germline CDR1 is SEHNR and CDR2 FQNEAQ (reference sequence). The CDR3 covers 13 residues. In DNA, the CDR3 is TGTGCCAGCAGCTCCGGGACAGTTAATGAGCAGTTCTTC. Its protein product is CASSSGTVNEQFF.

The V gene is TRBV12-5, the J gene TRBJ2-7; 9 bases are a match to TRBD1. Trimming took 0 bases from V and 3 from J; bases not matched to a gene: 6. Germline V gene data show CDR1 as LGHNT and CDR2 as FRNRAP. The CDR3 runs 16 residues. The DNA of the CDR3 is TGTGCTAGTGGTTTGGTGGGACAGGGAGTCTTCTACGAGCAGTACTTC. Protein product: CASGLVGQGVFYEQYF.

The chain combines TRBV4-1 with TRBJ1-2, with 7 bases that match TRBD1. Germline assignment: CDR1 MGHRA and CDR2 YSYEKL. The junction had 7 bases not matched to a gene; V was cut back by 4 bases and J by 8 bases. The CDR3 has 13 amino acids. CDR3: CASSPGTVRGYTF. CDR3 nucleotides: TGCGCCAGCAGCCCCGGGACAGTGAGGGGCTACACCTTC.

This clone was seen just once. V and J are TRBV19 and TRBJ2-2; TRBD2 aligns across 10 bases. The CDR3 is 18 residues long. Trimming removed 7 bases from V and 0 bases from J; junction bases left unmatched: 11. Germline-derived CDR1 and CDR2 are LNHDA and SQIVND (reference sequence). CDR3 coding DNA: TGTGCCAGTACCCTGGGAGGACTAGCGGCAGCGAACACCGGGGAGCTGTTTTTT. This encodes CASTLGGLAAANTGELFF.

This CDR3 reads CASSPPAGRGYEQYF. The CDR3 nucleotides read TGTGCCAGCTCACCACCGGCAGGGAGAGGGTACGAGCAGTACTTC. This sequence joins TRBV18 and TRBJ2-7, with D tentatively TRBD1 or TRBD2 (5 bases each). Trimming shortened V by 0 bases and J by 4 bases, and 13 bases separated the two germline ends. The V gene's germline CDR1 is KGHSH and CDR2 LQKENI. The CDR3 covers 15 residues.

CDR3 residues: CASRTGTENTGELFF. CDR3 DNA sequence: TGCGCCAGCAGAACCGGGACAGAAAACACCGGGGAGCTGTTTTTT. The chain has TRBV5-1 and TRBJ2-2; TRBD1 aligns across 7 bases. Germline-derived CDR1 and CDR2 are SGHRS and YFSETQ. V was pared by 5 bases and J by 2 bases, with 6 bases of the junction left unmatched. This CDR3 is 15 amino acids long.